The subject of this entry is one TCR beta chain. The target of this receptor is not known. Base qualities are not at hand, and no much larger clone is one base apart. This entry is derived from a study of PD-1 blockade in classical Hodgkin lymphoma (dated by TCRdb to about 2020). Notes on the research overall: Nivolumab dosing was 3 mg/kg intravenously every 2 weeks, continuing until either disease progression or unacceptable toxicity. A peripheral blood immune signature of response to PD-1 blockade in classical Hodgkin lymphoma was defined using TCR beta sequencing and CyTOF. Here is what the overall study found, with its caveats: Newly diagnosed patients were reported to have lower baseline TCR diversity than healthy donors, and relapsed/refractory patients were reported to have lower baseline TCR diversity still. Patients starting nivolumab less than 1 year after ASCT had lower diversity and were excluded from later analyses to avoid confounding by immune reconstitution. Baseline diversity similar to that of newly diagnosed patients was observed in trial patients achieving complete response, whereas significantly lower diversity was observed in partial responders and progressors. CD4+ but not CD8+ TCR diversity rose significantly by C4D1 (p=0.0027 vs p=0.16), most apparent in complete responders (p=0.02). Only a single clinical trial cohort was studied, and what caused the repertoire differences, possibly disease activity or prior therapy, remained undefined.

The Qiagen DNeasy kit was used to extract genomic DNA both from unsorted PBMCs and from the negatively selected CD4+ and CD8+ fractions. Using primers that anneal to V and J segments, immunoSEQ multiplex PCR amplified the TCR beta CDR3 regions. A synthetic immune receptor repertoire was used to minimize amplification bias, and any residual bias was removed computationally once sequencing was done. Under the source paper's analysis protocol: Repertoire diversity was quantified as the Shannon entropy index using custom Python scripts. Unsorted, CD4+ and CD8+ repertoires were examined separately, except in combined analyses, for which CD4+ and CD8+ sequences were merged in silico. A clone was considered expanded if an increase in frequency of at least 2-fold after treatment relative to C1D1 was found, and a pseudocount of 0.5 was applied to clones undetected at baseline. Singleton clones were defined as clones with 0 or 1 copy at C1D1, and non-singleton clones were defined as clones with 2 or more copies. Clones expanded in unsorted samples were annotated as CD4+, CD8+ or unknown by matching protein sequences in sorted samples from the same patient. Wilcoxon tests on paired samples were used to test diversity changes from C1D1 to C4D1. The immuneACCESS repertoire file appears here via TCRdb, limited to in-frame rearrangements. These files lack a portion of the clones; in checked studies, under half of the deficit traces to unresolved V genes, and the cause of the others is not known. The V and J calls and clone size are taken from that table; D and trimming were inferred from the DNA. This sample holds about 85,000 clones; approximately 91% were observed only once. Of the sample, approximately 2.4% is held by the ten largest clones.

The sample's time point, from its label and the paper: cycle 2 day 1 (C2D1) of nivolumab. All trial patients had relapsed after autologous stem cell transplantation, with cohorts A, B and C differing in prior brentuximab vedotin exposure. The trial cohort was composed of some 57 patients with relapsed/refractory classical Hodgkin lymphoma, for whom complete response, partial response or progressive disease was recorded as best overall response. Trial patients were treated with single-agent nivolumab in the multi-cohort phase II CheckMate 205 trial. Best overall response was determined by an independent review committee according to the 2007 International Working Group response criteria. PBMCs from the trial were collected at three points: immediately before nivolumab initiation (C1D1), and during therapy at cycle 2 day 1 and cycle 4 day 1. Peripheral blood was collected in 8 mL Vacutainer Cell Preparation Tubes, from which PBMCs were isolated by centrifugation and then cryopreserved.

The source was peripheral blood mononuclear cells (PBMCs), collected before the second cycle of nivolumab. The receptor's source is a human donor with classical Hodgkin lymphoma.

This receptor carries the CDR3 CASSERGFSYEQYF. The sequenced DNA: TGTGCCAGCAGCGAAAGGGGCTTTTCCTACGAGCAGTACTTC. The chain was built from TRBV7-2 and TRBJ2-7, with a weak D call of TRBD1 (5 bases match). Taken from cysteine to phenylalanine, the CDR3 has 14 residues. Only the CDR3 portion is preserved as DNA: 42 bases, with reading frame beginning at the first base. Via the germline V gene, CDR1 is SGHTA and CDR2 FQGNSA. V is pared back by 5 bases and J by 1 base, with 12 bases lying between the germline termini. The reference TRBV7-2 and TRBJ2-7 proteins fill in what lies around the CDR3, so the full variable domain reads GAGVSQSPSNKVTEKGKDVELRCDPISGHTALYWYRQSLGQGLEFLIYFQGNSAPDKSGLPSDRFSAERTGGSVSTLTIQRTQQEDSAVYLCASSERGFSYEQYFGPGTRLTVT.